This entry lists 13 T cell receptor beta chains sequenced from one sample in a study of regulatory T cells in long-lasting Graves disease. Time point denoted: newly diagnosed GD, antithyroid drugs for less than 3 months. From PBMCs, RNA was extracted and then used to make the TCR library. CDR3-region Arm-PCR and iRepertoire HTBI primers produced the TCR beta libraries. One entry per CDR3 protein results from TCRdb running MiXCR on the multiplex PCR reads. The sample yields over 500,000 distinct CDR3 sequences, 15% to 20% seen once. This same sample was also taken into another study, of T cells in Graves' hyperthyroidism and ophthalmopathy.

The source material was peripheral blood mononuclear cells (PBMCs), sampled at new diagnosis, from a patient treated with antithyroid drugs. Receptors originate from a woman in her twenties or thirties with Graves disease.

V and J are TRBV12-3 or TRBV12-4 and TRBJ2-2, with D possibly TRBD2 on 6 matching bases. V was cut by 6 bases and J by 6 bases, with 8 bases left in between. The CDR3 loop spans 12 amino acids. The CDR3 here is CASSWGAGELFF. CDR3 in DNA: TGTGCCAGCAGCTGGGGGGCCGGGGAGCTGTTTTTT.

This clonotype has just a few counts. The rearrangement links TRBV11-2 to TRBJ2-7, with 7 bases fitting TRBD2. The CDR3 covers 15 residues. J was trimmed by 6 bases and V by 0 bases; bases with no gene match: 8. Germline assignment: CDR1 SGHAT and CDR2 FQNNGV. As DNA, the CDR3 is TGTGCCAGCAGCTTAGATCTTCCGGGAGGTACCGAGCAGTACTTC. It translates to CASSLDLPGGTEQYF.

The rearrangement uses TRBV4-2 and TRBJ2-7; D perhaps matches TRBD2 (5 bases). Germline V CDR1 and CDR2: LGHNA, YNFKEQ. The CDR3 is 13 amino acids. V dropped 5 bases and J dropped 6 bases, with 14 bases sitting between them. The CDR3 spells CASSEGGVPEQYF. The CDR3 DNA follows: TGTGCCAGCAGCGAAGGAGGCGTCCCCGAGCAGTACTTC.

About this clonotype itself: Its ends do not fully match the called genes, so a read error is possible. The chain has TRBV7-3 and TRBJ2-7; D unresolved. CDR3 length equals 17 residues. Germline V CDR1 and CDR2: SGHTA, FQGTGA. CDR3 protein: CASSQERTDLVPYEQYF. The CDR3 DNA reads TGCGCCAGCAGCCAAGAGCGTACGGACCTCGTCCCCTACGAGCAGTACTTC.

The CDR3 spells CAWSTGKNIQYF. The CDR3 DNA reads as TGTGCCTGGAGTACCGGGAAAAACATTCAGTACTTC. V usage is TRBV30 and J usage is TRBJ2-4; D remains unclear. The CDR3 length is 12 residues. Between the trimmed V and J ends, which lost 2 bases and 4 bases, there was a span of 6 bases. Germline loops: CDR1 GTSNPN, CDR2 SVGIG (reference sequence).

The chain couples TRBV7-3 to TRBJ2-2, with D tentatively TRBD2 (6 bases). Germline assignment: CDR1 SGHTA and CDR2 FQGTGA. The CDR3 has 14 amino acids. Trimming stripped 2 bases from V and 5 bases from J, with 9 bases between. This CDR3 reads CASSLGEETGELFF. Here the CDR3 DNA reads TGTGCCAGCAGCTTAGGGGAGGAGACCGGGGAGCTGTTTTTT.

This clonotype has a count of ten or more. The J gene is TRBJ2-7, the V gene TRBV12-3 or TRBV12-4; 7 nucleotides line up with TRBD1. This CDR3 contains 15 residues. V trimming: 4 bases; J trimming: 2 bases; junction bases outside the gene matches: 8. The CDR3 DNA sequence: TGTGCCAGCAGTTCGTACAGGGGCGCAACCTACGAGCAGTACTTC. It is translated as CASSSYRGATYEQYF.

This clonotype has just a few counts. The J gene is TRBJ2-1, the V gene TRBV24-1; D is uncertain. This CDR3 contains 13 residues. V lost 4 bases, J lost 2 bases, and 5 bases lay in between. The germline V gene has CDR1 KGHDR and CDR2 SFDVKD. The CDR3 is CATSDRTYNEQFF. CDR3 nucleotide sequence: TGTGCCACCAGTGACAGGACCTACAATGAGCAGTTCTTC.

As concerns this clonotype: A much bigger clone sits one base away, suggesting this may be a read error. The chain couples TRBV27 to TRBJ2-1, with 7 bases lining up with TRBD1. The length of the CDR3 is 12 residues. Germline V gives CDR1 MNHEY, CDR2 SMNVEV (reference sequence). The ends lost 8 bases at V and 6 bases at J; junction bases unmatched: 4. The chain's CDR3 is CASAYRGNEQFF. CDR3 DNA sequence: TGTGCCAGCGCATACAGGGGCAATGAGCAGTTCTTC.

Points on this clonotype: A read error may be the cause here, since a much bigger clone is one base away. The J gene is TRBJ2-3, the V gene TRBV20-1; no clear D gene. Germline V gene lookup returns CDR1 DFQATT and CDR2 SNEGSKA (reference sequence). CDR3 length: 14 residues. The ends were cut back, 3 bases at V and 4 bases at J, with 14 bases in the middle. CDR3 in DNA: TGCAGTGCTAGGAGGAGCAGGAGTTCAGATACGCAGTATTTT. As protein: CSARRSRSSDTQYF.

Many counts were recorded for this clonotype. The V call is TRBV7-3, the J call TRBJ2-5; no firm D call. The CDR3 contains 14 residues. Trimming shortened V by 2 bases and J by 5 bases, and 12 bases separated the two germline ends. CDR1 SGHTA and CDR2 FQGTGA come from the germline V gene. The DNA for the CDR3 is TGTGCCAGCAGCTTAGGACCCCAATCCGAGACCCAGTACTTC. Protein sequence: CASSLGPQSETQYF. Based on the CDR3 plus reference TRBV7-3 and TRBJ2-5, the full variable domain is GAGVSQTPSNKVTEKGKYVELRCDPISGHTALYWYRQSLGQGPEFLIYFQGTGAADDSGLPNDRFFAVRPEGSVSTLKIQRTERGDSAVYLCASSLGPQSETQYFGPGTRLLVL.

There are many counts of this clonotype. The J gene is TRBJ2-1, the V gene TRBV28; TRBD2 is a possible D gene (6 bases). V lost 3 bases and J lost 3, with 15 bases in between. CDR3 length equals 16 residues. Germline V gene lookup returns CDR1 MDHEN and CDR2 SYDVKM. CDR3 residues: CASSLSAGSFYNEQFF. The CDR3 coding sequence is TGTGCCAGCAGTTTGTCGGCGGGGTCCTTCTACAATGAGCAGTTCTTC.

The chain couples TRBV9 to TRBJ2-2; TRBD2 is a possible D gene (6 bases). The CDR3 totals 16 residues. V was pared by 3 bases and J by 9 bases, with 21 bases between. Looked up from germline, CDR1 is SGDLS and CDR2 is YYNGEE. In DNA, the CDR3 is TGTGCCAGCAGCGGTACGGGAGACTGGATTACCAGGGAGCTGTTTTTT. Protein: CASSGTGDWITRELFF. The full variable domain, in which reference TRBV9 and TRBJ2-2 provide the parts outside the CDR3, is DSGVTQTPKHLITATGQRVTLRCSPRSGDLSVYWYQQSLDQGLQFLIQYYNGEERAKGNILERFSAQQFPDLHSELNLSSLELGDSALYFCASSGTGDWITRELFFGEGSRLTVL.